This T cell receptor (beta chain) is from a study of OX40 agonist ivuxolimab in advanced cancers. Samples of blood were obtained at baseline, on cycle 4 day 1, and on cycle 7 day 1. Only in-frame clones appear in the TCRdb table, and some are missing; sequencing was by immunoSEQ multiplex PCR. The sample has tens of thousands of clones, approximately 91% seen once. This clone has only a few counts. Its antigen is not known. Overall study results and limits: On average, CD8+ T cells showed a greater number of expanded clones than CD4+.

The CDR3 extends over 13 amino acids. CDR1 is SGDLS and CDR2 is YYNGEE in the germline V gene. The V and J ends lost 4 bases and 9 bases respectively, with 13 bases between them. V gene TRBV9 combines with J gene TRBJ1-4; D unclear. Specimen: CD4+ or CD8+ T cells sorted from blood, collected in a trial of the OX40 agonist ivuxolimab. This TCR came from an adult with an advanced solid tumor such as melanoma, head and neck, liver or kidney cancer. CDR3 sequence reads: CASSTDPLKKLFF. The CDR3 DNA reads TGTGCCAGCAGCACCGACCCCTTGAAAAAACTGTTTTTT.